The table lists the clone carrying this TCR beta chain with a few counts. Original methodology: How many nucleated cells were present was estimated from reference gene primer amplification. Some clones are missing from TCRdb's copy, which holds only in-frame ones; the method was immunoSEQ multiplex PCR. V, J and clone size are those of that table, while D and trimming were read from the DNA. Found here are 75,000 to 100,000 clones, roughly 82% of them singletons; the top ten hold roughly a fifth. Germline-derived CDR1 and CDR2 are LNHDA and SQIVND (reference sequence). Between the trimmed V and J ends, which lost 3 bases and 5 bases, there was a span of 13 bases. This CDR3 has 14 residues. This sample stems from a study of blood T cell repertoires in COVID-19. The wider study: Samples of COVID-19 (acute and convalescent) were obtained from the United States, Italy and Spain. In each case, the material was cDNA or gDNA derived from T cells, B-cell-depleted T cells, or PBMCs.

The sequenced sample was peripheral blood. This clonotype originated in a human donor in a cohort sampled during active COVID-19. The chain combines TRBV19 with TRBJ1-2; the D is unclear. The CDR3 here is CASSIRVEPYGYTF. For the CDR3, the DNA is TGTGCCAGTAGTATCCGAGTGGAGCCTTATGGCTACACCTTC.